These 21 T cell receptor beta chains originate from one sample sequenced in a study of beta chain features in type 1 diabetes. Their target antigens are unknown. Overall study results and limits: For Type 1 diabetes patients, all four CD4+ subsets carried TCRB CDR3s that were moderately but significantly shorter.

Reverse transcription of all isolated RNA meant that expressed TCRB transcripts were sequenced. Using immunoSEQ multiplex PCR, the repertoire was profiled, and TCRdb retains in-frame clones only, with some absent. The data hold more than 250,000 clones, with approximately 20% observed a single time. Source material: naive CD4+ T cells from blood. Receptors were obtained from a woman in her forties with type 1 diabetes.

The CDR3 region is CASTQDRTYGYTF. As DNA, the CDR3 is TGTGCCTCTACTCAGGACAGGACCTATGGCTACACCTTC. V and J are TRBV2 and TRBJ1-2; 7 bases align to TRBD1. CDR1 SNHLY and CDR2 FYNNEI come from the germline V gene. There are 13 residues in the CDR3. Trimming removed 11 bases from V and 4 bases from J; junction bases left unmatched: 10.

The rearrangement links TRBV9 to TRBJ1-6; tentative D call: TRBD1 (6 bases). Trimming pared 4 bases from V and 7 bases from J, leaving 15 bases between. CDR1 is SGDLS, CDR2 YYNGEE, per germline. The CDR3 totals 15 residues. The CDR3 DNA is TGTGCCAGCAGCACGGGGGGCAGTCCGAATTCACCCCTCCACTTT. Translated, it gives CASSTGGSPNSPLHF.

The chain uses TRBV18 and TRBJ1-5; no firm D call. There are 13 residues in the CDR3. CDR1 KGHSH and CDR2 LQKENI come from the germline V gene. The germline V and J ends were trimmed by 3 bases and 5 bases, with 8 bases remaining between them. The CDR3 coding sequence is TGTGCCAGCTCACCCACTCACGATCAGCCCCAGCATTTT. Protein sequence: CASSPTHDQPQHF. Filled out from reference TRBV18 and TRBJ1-5, the complete variable domain reads NAGVMQNPRHLVRRRGQEARLRCSPMKGHSHVYWYRQLPEEGLKFMVYLQKENIIDESGMPKERFSAEFPKEGPSILRIQQVVRGDSAAYFCASSPTHDQPQHFGDGTRLSIL.

This clone turned up a few times. The rearrangement joins TRBV4-2 to TRBJ2-7, with no clear D. V was pared by 0 bases and J by 6 bases, with 9 bases between. Germline V gives CDR1 LGHNA, CDR2 YNFKEQ. The CDR3 has 13 amino acids. The CDR3 region is CASSQDRTREQYF. The CDR3 DNA reads TGTGCCAGCAGCCAAGATAGAACCCGCGAGCAGTACTTC.

This clone was seen more than once but under ten times. CDR3 sequence reads: CASSQPSGLGIQYF. DNA for the CDR3: TGCGCCAGCAGCCAGCCATCGGGACTCGGCATTCAGTACTTC. The chain recombines TRBV4-1 with TRBJ2-4; a weak D match, TRBD2 (6 bases). The length of the CDR3 is 14 residues. Trimming stripped 3 bases from V and 9 bases from J, with 15 bases between. Per the germline V gene, CDR1 is MGHRA and CDR2 is YSYEKL.

The gene calls are TRBV30 and TRBJ1-1; D gene ambiguous. The CDR3 length is 13 residues. Germline V gene sequence: CDR1 GTSNPN, CDR2 SVGIG (reference sequence). V was pared by 1 base and J by 0 bases, with 6 bases between. CDR3 coding DNA: TGTGCCTGGAGTGAAGAGGTGAACACTGAAGCTTTCTTT. This codes for CAWSEEVNTEAFF. Supplemented by reference TRBV30 and TRBJ1-1, the full variable domain reads SQTIHQWPATLVQPVGSPLSLECTVEGTSNPNLYWYRQAAGRGLQLLFYSVGIGQISSEVPQNLSASRPQDRQFILSSKKLLLSDSGFYLCAWSEEVNTEAFFGQGTRLTVV.

This clone has a handful of counts. This chain connects TRBV5-4 to TRBJ2-5, with D uncertain. From germline, CDR1 is SGHNT and CDR2 YYREEE (reference sequence). The CDR3 consists of 13 residues. V lost 1 base to trimming and J lost 5 bases, with 9 bases between them. CDR3 residues: CASSLQARETQYF. CDR3 nucleotides: TGTGCCAGCAGCTTGCAAGCGCGGGAGACCCAGTACTTC.

The chain employs TRBV7-6 and TRBJ1-1; D is ambiguous. Germline CDR1 is SGHVS and CDR2 is FNYEAQ. V was shortened by 1 base and J by 1 base, with 10 bases between the two germline ends. The CDR3 loop spans 15 amino acids. The chain's CDR3 is CASSLGLPGNTEAFF. The CDR3 DNA sequence: TGTGCCAGCAGCTTAGGTCTCCCAGGGAACACTGAAGCTTTCTTT.

The rearrangement joins TRBV7-9 to TRBJ1-2, with 7 bases fitting TRBD1. With V trimmed by 1 base and J by 4 bases, 12 bases remained unmatched. CDR3 length equals 17 residues. The V gene's germline CDR1 is SEHNR and CDR2 FQNEAQ (reference sequence). CDR3 in DNA: TGTGCCAGCAGCTTAGAGGTTCGACAGGGCCTCCTCTATGGCTACACCTTC. It is translated as CASSLEVRQGLLYGYTF. Full variable domain (rest looked up from reference TRBV7-9 and TRBJ1-2): DTGVSQNPRHKITKRGQNVTFRCDPISEHNRLYWYRQTLGQGPEFLTYFQNEAQLEKSRLLSDRFSAERPKGSFSTLEIQRTEQGDSAMYLCASSLEVRQGLLYGYTFGSGTRLTVV.

A few counts support this clone. The V gene is TRBV5-1, the J gene TRBJ2-2; no definite D call. Germline V gene sequence: CDR1 SGHRS, CDR2 YFSETQ. V dropped 5 bases and J dropped 2 bases, with 10 bases sitting between them. The CDR3 has 14 residues. CDR3 residues: CASREQTNTGELFF. The CDR3 DNA is TGCGCCAGCAGAGAACAGACCAACACCGGGGAGCTGTTTTTT.

J is TRBJ1-4 and V is TRBV18; D not resolved. The CDR3 has 14 amino acids. Deletions cut 3 bases from V and 2 bases from J, with 7 bases between. Germline V gene sequence: CDR1 KGHSH, CDR2 LQKENI. The CDR3 nucleotides are TGTGCCAGCTCACCTTCGCGGACTAATGAAAAACTGTTTTTT. It codes for CASSPSRTNEKLFF.

The J gene is TRBJ1-5, the V gene TRBV27, with 10 bases aligning to TRBD1. The CDR3 is 14 amino acids. Trimming took 8 bases from V and 9 from J; bases not matched to a gene: 10. The germline gives CDR1 MNHEY, CDR2 SMNVEV (reference sequence). CDR3 amino acids: CASGGGQGLRPQHF. The CDR3 DNA reads as TGTGCCAGCGGCGGGGGACAGGGGCTTCGGCCCCAGCATTTT.

This clone was counted only a few times. The V and J genes are TRBV4-1 and TRBJ2-1; the D gene is possibly TRBD1 (6 bases). The CDR3 loop spans 15 amino acids. Trimming left V 4 bases short and J 2 bases short, with 12 bases between. Germline lookup yields CDR1 MGHRA and CDR2 YSYEKL. The CDR3 nucleotides are TGCGCCAGCAGCCCTCCGACAGGACCCTACAATGAGCAGTTCTTC. Translating it yields CASSPPTGPYNEQFF.

This clone showed up just a few times. The chain has TRBV4-3 and TRBJ1-4; TRBD1 agrees at 7 bases. The CDR3 length is 15 residues. J gave up 5 bases and V 4 bases, and 7 bases lay outside the gene matches. Germline CDR1 is LGHNA and CDR2 is YSLEER. CDR3: CASSPGGTANEKLFF. The DNA of the CDR3 is TGCGCCAGCAGCCCAGGGGGGACAGCAAATGAAAAACTGTTTTTT.

This clone has just a few counts. The V and J genes are TRBV29-1 and TRBJ1-2; weak D call: TRBD1 (5 bases). The CDR3 sequence is 14 residues long. V was shortened by 8 bases and J by 8 bases, with 24 bases between the two germline ends. Germline values: CDR1 SQVTM, CDR2 ANQGSEA. CDR3 sequence reads: CSFNHLPAGNGYTF. CDR3 DNA: TGCAGCTTCAACCACTTGCCCGCAGGGAACGGCTACACCTTC.

This rearrangement joins TRBV27 to TRBJ1-2; D unclear. In germline, CDR1 is MNHEY, CDR2 SMNVEV (reference sequence). Deletions cut 1 base from V and 7 bases from J, with 10 bases between. CDR3 length: 13 amino acids. The CDR3, as DNA: TGTGCCAGCAGTTTATTCCGGGAATCTGGCTACACCTTC. As protein: CASSLFRESGYTF.

The chain uses TRBV28 and TRBJ2-4; D perhaps matches TRBD1 (6 bases). The germline gives CDR1 MDHEN, CDR2 SYDVKM. Deletions cut 3 bases from V and 9 bases from J, with 12 bases between. The CDR3 loop spans 13 amino acids. The CDR3 loop reads CASSLAGVGIQYF. The CDR3 DNA sequence: TGTGCCAGCAGTTTGGCAGGGGTGGGCATTCAGTACTTC.

This clone occurred a few times. The CDR3 region is CASSPGGGGEKLFF. In DNA form, the CDR3 reads TGTGCCAGCAGCCCCGGCGGGGGCGGTGAAAAACTGTTTTTT. The chain uses TRBV5-4 and TRBJ1-4, with D possibly being TRBD1 (6 bases). V dropped 4 bases and J dropped 7 bases, with 14 bases sitting between them. Per the germline V gene, CDR1 is SGHNT and CDR2 is YYREEE (reference sequence). This CDR3 contains 14 residues.

The CDR3 DNA reads TGCGCCAGCAGCACCCAGACAGGGGGGTTCCCCAATGAGCAGTTCTTC. Its translation: CASSTQTGGFPNEQFF. The chain links TRBV5-1 to TRBJ2-1; 9 bases line up with TRBD1. The CDR3 covers 16 residues. Trimming cost V 4 bases and J 6 bases; bases outside gene matches: 11. Germline V gene lookup returns CDR1 SGHRS and CDR2 YFSETQ.

This clone was seen more than once but under ten times. The gene calls are TRBV5-1 and TRBJ2-1; D not certain. Germline CDR1 is SGHRS and CDR2 is YFSETQ. CDR3 size: 13 residues. Trimming removed 1 base at V and 8 bases at J, with 10 bases between. The CDR3 protein is CASSLPVIDEQFF. The CDR3 bases are TGCGCCAGCAGCTTGCCGGTAATAGATGAGCAGTTCTTC. Full variable domain (missing parts from reference TRBV5-1 and TRBJ2-1): KAGVTQTPRYLIKTRGQQVTLSCSPISGHRSVSWYQQTPGQGLQFLFEYFSETQRNKGNFPGRFSGRQFSNSRSEMNVSTLELGDSALYLCASSLPVIDEQFFGPGTRLTVL.

The rearrangement links TRBV6-5 to TRBJ1-4; D not certain. The CDR3 covers 15 residues. CDR1 is MNHEY, CDR2 SVGAGI, per germline. Trimming stripped 4 bases from V and 2 bases from J, with 11 bases between. This CDR3 reads CASSFWGGTNEKLFF. CDR3 DNA sequence: TGTGCCAGCAGTTTCTGGGGAGGTACTAATGAAAAACTGTTTTTT.